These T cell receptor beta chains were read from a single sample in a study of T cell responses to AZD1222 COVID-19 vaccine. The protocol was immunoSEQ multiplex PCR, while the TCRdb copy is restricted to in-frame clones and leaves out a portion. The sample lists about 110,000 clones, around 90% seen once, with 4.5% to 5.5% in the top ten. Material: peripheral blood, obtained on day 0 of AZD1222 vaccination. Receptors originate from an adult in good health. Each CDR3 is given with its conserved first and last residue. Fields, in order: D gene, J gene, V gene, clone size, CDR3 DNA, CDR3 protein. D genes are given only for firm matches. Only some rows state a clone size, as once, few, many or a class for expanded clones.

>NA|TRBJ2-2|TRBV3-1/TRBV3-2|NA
TGTGCCAGCAGCCAAGTGAGGACCGGGGAGCTGTTTTTT
CASSQVRTGELFF
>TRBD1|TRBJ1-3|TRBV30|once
TGTGCCTGGATGGCAGGGGGAAAAGGAAACACCATATATTTT
CAWMAGGKGNTIYF
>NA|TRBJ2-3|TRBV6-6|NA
TGTGCCAGCAGTTACTCGGGGGGCGTGGATACGCAGTATTTT
CASSYSGGVDTQYF
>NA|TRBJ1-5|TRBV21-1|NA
TGTGCCAGCAGCAAATTCAGGGGTTCATATCAGCCCCAGCATTTT
CASSKFRGSYQPQHF
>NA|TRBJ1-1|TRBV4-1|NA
TGCGCCAGCAGCCCCGACAGGACGACTGAAGCTTTCTTT
CASSPDRTTEAFF
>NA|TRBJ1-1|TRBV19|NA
TGTGCCAGTAGTACTCATGAGGACACTGAAGCTTTCTTT
CASSTHEDTEAFF
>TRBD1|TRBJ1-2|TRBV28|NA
TGTGCCAGCAGTGTAAACAGGGGAAACTATGGCTACACCTTC
CASSVNRGNYGYTF
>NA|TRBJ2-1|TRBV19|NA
TGTGCCAGTAGTATGAGCAGAGAGCAGTTCTTC
CASSMSREQFF
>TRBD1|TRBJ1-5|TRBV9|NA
TGTGCCAGCAGCTCAGGGGGATATCAGCCCCAGCATTTT
CASSSGGYQPQHF
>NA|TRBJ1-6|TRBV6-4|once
TGTGCCACCTCCCAGGGCCCGAATTCACCCCTCCACTTT
CATSQGPNSPLHF
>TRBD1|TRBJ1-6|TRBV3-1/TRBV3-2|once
TGTGCCAGCAGCCAAGGGTTGACAGGGTCTCGTTCACCCCTCCACTTT
CASSQGLTGSRSPLHF
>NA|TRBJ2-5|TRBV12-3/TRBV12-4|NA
TGTGCCAGCTGTCTCGCGTCTGCGGAGACCCAGTACTTC
CASCLASAETQYF
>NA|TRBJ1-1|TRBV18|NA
TGTGCCAGCTCACCCCCTTACAAGGGCGCTGAAGCTTTCTTT
CASSPPYKGAEAFF
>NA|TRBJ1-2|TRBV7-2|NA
TGTGCCAGCAGCTGGTCCACACGTTTGGGTTTCTATGGCTACACCTTC
CASSWSTRLGFYGYTF
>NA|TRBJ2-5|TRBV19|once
TGTGCCAGTAGTATTCCGGGAGCTTGGGGGACCCAGTACTTC
CASSIPGAWGTQYF
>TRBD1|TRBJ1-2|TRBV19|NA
TGTGCCAGTAGTACCCCGACAGGGGAATATGGCTACACCTTC
CASSTPTGEYGYTF
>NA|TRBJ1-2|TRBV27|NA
TGTGCCAGCAGTCCATCCCTTGGACAGCACTATGGCTACACCTTC
CASSPSLGQHYGYTF
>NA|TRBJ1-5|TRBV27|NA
TGTGCCAGCAGTTTATCTGGCTTACCTTGGAATCAGCCCCAGCATTTT
CASSLSGLPWNQPQHF
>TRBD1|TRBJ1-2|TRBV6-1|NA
TGTGCCAGCAGCCCCAGGGGGCTTAACTATGGCTACACCTTC
CASSPRGLNYGYTF
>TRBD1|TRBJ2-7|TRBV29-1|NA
TGCAGCGTCCGGGACAGTTTCTACGAGCAGTACTTC
CSVRDSFYEQYF
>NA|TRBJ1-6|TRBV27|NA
TGTGCCAGCAGGGAAGGGGGTTATAATTCACCCCTCCACTTT
CASREGGYNSPLHF
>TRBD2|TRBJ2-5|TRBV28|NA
TGTGCCAGCCGGCAAACGGGAGGGGAAGAGACCCAGTACTTC
CASRQTGGEETQYF
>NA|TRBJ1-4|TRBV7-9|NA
TGTGCCAGCAGCCCGACATGGTATACTAATGAAAAACTGTTTTTT
CASSPTWYTNEKLFF
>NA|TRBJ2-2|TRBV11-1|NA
TGTGCCAGCAGCTTAGTCCGGACCGGGGAGCTGTTTTTT
CASSLVRTGELFF
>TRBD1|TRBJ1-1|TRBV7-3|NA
TGTGCCAGCAGCCCTAGACAGGGAACGGAAGCTTTCTTT
CASSPRQGTEAFF
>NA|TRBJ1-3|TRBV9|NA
TGTGCCAGCAGCGTAGTTGCGGGGTACGGAAACACCATATATTTT
CASSVVAGYGNTIYF
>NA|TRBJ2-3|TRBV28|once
TGTGCCAGCAGAAGTTTTGTGGACCCGCCATTAGATACGCAGTATTTT
CASRSFVDPPLDTQYF